Presented here are 10 T cell receptor beta chains from one specimen sequenced in a study of CD8+CD57+ T cells in acquired aplastic anemia listed by TCRdb under 2018. These reads were obtained on an Illumina HiSeq 2000. Genomic DNA was used as template for profiling of TCR beta VDJ combinations and CDR3 sequences. In TCRdb, the public reads were trimmed at Q25 with fastp and aligned with MiXCR, with productive beta chains retained. Every distinct CDR3 protein forms one entry, paired with its most common genes and DNA. The sample data list approximately 380,000 distinct CDR3 sequences, and about 70% of these were observed just once. The top ten clones comprise around 4% of the sample. The specimen sequenced was sorted CD4+, CD8+, or CD8+CD57+ T cells (not recorded which) from PBMCs. These receptor sequences come from a human donor in good health, serving as a control.

This clonotype has ten or more counts. The chain has TRBV20-1 and TRBJ2-5, with unresolved D. CDR3 length: 14 amino acids. Germline CDR1 DFQATT, CDR2 SNEGSKA (reference sequence). The germline V and J ends were trimmed by 0 bases and 5 bases, with 13 bases remaining between them. CDR3 in DNA: TGCAGTGCTAGAGATCCGGCGGCCGTGGAGACCCAGTACTTC. Its translation is CSARDPAAVETQYF.

The count of this clonotype is one. The rearrangement links TRBV7-6 to TRBJ2-7; TRBD2 matches at 10 bases. The V segment lost 5 bases and the J segment 5 bases; nucleotides outside the gene matches: 6. The germline gives CDR1 SGHVS, CDR2 FNYEAQ. The CDR3 has 14 amino acids. CDR3 amino acids: CASSPTSGVNEQYF. CDR3 nucleotides: TGTGCCAGCAGCCCCACTAGCGGGGTAAACGAGCAGTACTTC. The full variable domain, in which reference TRBV7-6 and TRBJ2-7 provide the parts outside the CDR3, is GAGVSQSPRYKVTKRGQDVALRCDPISGHVSLYWYRQALGQGPEFLTYFNYEAQQDKSGLPNDRFSAERPEGSISTLTIQRTEQRDSAMYRCASSPTSGVNEQYFGPGTRLTVT.

V is TRBV6-2 or TRBV6-3 and J is TRBJ1-2; D gene uncertain. Trimming took 10 bases from V and 1 from J, leaving 19 bases between them. This CDR3 contains 15 residues. Germline CDR1 MNHEY, CDR2 SVGEGT. The CDR3 reads CATSDNNEVNYGYTF. DNA of the CDR3: TGTGCCACCTCCGACAATAATGAGGTTAACTATGGCTACACCTTC.

In this sample, this clonotype turned up many times. In DNA form, the CDR3 reads TGCGCCAGCAAACTCTCAGGTCAAACAGATACGCAGTATTTT. Translating gives CASKLSGQTDTQYF. The chain couples TRBV5-1 to TRBJ2-3; D uncertain. The CDR3 covers 14 residues. V dropped 6 bases and J dropped 3 bases, with 14 bases sitting between them. Germline V gives CDR1 SGHRS, CDR2 YFSETQ. Full variable domain (remainder filled in from reference TRBV5-1 and TRBJ2-3): KAGVTQTPRYLIKTRGQQVTLSCSPISGHRSVSWYQQTPGQGLQFLFEYFSETQRNKGNFPGRFSGRQFSNSRSEMNVSTLELGDSALYLCASKLSGQTDTQYFGPGTRLTVL.

This clonotype was observed many times. The rearrangement joins TRBV3-1 to TRBJ1-5, with D unclear. V was pared by 1 base and J by 8 bases, with 9 bases between. The germline CDR1 and CDR2 sequences are LGHDT and YNNKEL (reference sequence). The CDR3 contains 13 residues. In DNA form, the CDR3 reads TGTGCCAGCAGCCAAGGTCGATTGGAGCCCCAGCATTTT. Its protein is CASSQGRLEPQHF.

This clonotype was picked up many times. V and J are TRBV20-1 and TRBJ1-2, with unresolved D. Trimming took 0 bases from V and 4 from J, leaving 12 bases between them. Germline V gene data show CDR1 as DFQATT and CDR2 as SNEGSKA (reference sequence). The CDR3 consists of 14 residues. The CDR3 region is CSARDPRQGYGYTF. Here the CDR3 DNA reads TGCAGTGCTAGAGATCCCCGACAAGGCTATGGCTACACCTTC.

This clonotype was detected ten times or more. DNA for the CDR3: TGTGCCAGCAGTTCTCCGAATCAGCCCCAGCATTTT. It translates to CASSSPNQPQHF. The rearrangement joins TRBV7-2 to TRBJ1-5; D is undetermined. Germline CDR1 is SGHTA and CDR2 is FQGNSA. V lost 6 bases, J lost 4 bases, and 7 bases lay in between. CDR3 length: 12 amino acids.

The rearrangement links TRBV25-1 to TRBJ2-6; D is undetermined. Per germline, CDR1 MGHDK and CDR2 SYGVNS. V was clipped by 4 bases and J by 9 bases, with 4 bases between them. There are 11 residues in the CDR3. The CDR3 loop is CASSVSNVLTF. The CDR3 DNA follows: TGTGCCAGCAGTGTAAGCAACGTCCTGACTTTC.

The V call is TRBV5-1, the J call TRBJ1-6; D is uncertain. The CDR3 length is 16 residues. The ends were cut back, 0 bases at V and 7 bases at J, with 14 bases in the middle. Germline assignment: CDR1 SGHRS and CDR2 YFSETQ. CDR3 sequence: CASSLDRAQENSPLHF. In DNA, the CDR3 is TGCGCCAGCAGCTTGGACCGCGCCCAGGAAAATTCACCCCTCCACTTT. The whole variable domain, remainder taken from reference TRBV5-1 and TRBJ1-6, is KAGVTQTPRYLIKTRGQQVTLSCSPISGHRSVSWYQQTPGQGLQFLFEYFSETQRNKGNFPGRFSGRQFSNSRSEMNVSTLELGDSALYLCASSLDRAQENSPLHFGNGTRLTVT.

The CDR3 here is CASSGGARVIGGANVLTF. The CDR3 DNA reads TGTGCCAGCAGCGGGGGGGCCCGAGTTATTGGTGGGGCCAACGTCCTGACTTTC. The rearrangement links TRBV5-8 to TRBJ2-6; a possible D gene is TRBD2 (7 bases). Germline V gene data show CDR1 as SGHTS and CDR2 as YDEGEE. The CDR3 is 18 residues long. V lost 4 bases and J lost 3, with 20 bases in between.